The rows below give T cell receptor beta chains drawn from one sample of a study of vaccination and CD4 T cells after COVID-19. TCRdb used MiXCR to reprocess the PCR reads, holding one entry per CDR3 protein. The sample lists approximately 19,000 distinct CDR3 sequences; roughly 54% were seen once. The antigens of these receptors remain unknown. Sequencing input: CD4+ T cells from blood, cultured in vitro. These receptors were obtained from a human donor who had recovered from COVID-19. CDR3s include the opening cysteine and the closing phenylalanine or tryptophan. The D gene is left open where the match is weak. Size tells how often a clone was seen (once, few, many) or the class of an expanded clone, and some rows leave it out.

>TRBV20-1|TRBD1|TRBJ1-6|few
TGCAGTGCCCGGGACAGGAGTAATTCACCCCTCCACTTT
CSARDRSNSPLHF
>TRBV4-1|.|TRBJ2-7|.
TGCGCCAGCAGCCAAACGGATTTCCCCCGGGACCCTGACCGGCAGTACTTC
CASSQTDFPRDPDRQYF
>TRBV6-1|.|TRBJ2-3|.
TGTGCCAGCAGCGGACCCAGGGGCCCTAGCACAGATACGCAGTATTTT
CASSGPRGPSTDTQYF
>TRBV2|.|TRBJ1-5|.
TGTGCCAGCAGTGGGTCGGGACAAAATCAGCCCCAGCATTTT
CASSGSGQNQPQHF
>TRBV25-1|.|TRBJ2-5|.
TGTGCCAGCAGTATTAGGGGTGGGGAAGAGACCCAGTACTTC
CASSIRGGEETQYF
>TRBV19|.|TRBJ1-3|.
TGTGCCAGTAGTATTCAGGATTCGGGAGGAAACACCATATATTTT
CASSIQDSGGNTIYF
>TRBV5-1|TRBD1|TRBJ1-1|.
TGCGCCAGCAGCCAGGGGGACAGCGGGAACACTGAAGCTTTCTTT
CASSQGDSGNTEAFF
>TRBV11-1|.|TRBJ2-5|.
TGTGCCAGCAGCTTAGGAGAGACCCAGTACTTC
CASSLGETQYF
>TRBV29-1|.|TRBJ2-7|once
TGCAGCGTCCAGGGTTTTGGGCCTGCCTACGAGCAGTACTTC
CSVQGFGPAYEQYF
>TRBV4-1|.|TRBJ1-5|few
TGCGCCAGCAGCCAAGAATGGGATAGCAATCAGCCCCAGCATTTT
CASSQEWDSNQPQHF
>TRBV7-3|TRBD1|TRBJ1-2|few
TGTGCCAGCAGCTTACAAGGGGGCATGGGCTACACCTTC
CASSLQGGMGYTF
>TRBV2|TRBD1|TRBJ1-2|.
TGTGCCAGCTATGGGGGACAGGGTCTCACCTATGGCTACACCTTC
CASYGGQGLTYGYTF
>TRBV6-5|TRBD1|TRBJ1-2|.
TGTGCCAGCAGTTACTCGACAGGGCAGGGCTACACCTTC
CASSYSTGQGYTF
>TRBV20-1|.|TRBJ2-3|.
TGCAGTGCTAACCCCCCGGACTTCCTCACAGATACGCAGTATTTT
CSANPPDFLTDTQYF